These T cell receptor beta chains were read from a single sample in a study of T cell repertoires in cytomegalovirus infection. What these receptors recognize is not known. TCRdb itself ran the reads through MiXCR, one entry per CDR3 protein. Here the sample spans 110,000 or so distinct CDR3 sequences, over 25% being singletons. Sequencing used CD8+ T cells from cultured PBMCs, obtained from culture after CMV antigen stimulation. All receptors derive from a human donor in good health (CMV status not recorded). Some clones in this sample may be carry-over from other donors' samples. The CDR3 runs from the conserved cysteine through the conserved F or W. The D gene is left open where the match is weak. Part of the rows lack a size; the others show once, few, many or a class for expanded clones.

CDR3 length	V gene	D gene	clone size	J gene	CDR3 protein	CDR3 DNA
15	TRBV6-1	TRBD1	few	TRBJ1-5	CASSTGTGGNQPQHF	TGTGCCAGCAGTACGGGGACAGGGGGCAATCAGCCCCAGCATTTT
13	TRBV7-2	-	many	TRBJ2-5	CASSSGRQETQYF	TGTGCCAGCAGCTCGGGACGGCAAGAGACCCAGTACTTC
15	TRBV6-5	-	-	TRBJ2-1	CASRPSDRSYNEQFF	TGTGCCAGCAGACCCTCGGACCGAAGTTACAATGAGCAGTTCTTC
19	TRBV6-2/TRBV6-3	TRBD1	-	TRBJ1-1	CASSYSPLIRGQVNTEAFF	TGTGCCAGCAGTTACTCTCCCCTTATCAGGGGGCAGGTGAACACTGAAGCTTTCTTT
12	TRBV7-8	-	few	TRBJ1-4	CASSLGPEKLFF	TGTGCCAGCAGCTTAGGTCCCGAAAAACTGTTTTTT
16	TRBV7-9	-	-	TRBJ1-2	CASSLAQGQANYGYTF	TGTGCCAGCAGCTTAGCGCAGGGGCAGGCGAACTATGGCTACACCTTC
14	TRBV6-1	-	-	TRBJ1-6	CASSGASTGPALHF	TGTGCCAGCAGTGGAGCTTCAACGGGGCCTGCCCTCCACTTT
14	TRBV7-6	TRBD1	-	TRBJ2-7	CASSLGDSSDEQYF	TGTGCCAGCAGCTTAGGGGACAGTAGTGACGAGCAGTACTTC
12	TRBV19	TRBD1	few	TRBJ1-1	CASTGGNTEAFF	TGTGCCTCGACAGGGGGGAACACTGAAGCTTTCTTT
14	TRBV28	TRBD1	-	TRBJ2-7	CASRSGTGNKEQYF	TGTGCCAGCAGATCCGGGACAGGGAATAAGGAGCAGTACTTC
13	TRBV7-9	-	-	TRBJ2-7	CASTGGTTYEQYF	TGTGCCAGCACTGGCGGGACGACCTACGAGCAGTACTTC
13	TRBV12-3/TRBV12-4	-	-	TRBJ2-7	CASSLEWGYEQYF	TGTGCCAGCAGCCTAGAATGGGGATACGAGCAGTACTTC
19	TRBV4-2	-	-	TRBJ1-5	CASSQVVGLGLNSNQPQHF	TGTGCCAGCAGCCAAGTAGTCGGTCTGGGCCTAAATAGCAATCAGCCCCAGCATTTT
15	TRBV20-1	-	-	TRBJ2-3	CSARDNRDRTDTQYF	TGCAGTGCTAGAGATAACCGGGACCGCACAGATACGCAGTATTTT
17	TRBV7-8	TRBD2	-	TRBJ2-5	CASSLGLAGGPGETQYF	TGTGCCAGCAGCTTAGGCCTAGCGGGGGGGCCTGGGGAGACCCAGTACTTC
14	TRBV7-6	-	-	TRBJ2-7	CASSSLGGVNEQYF	TGTGCCAGCAGCTCCCTAGGGGGTGTCAACGAGCAGTACTTC
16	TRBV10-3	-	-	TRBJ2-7	CAISSLTGGRRGEQYF	TGTGCCATCAGTTCACTCACGGGGGGCCGCAGGGGCGAGCAGTACTTC
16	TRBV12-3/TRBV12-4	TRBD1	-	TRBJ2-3	CASSPPTGQPADTQYF	TGTGCCAGCAGTCCCCCCACGGGACAGCCGGCAGATACGCAGTATTTT
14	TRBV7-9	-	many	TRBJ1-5	CASSTELVNQPQHF	TGTGCCAGCAGCACAGAATTGGTCAATCAGCCCCAGCATTTT
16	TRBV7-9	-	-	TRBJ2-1	CASSFIGATPYNEQFF	TGTGCCAGCAGCTTCATAGGTGCAACCCCTTACAATGAGCAGTTCTTC
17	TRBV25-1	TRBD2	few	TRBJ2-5	CASSTRGEGPSDETQYF	TGTGCCAGCAGTACACGGGGGGAGGGCCCATCGGACGAGACCCAGTACTTC